Each of the 30 T cell receptor beta chains below was sequenced from the same sample in a study of identifying expanded T cells in peripheral blood. Clones were sequenced by immunoSEQ multiplex PCR, and TCRdb holds only the in-frame ones, with some missing. The repertoire has roughly 84,000 clones, roughly 90% of them found once; the top ten carry approximately 7%. The sequencing input was blood. The receptor set was obtained from a person aged 18 to 75 in good health.

This clone occurred a few times. This chain joins TRBV2 and TRBJ1-2; no firm D call. CDR1 is SNHLY and CDR2 is FYNNEI in the germline V gene. The CDR3 spans 14 residues. V shed 3 bases and J shed 7 bases, with 15 bases lying between them. CDR3: CASSDPAPLVGYTF. Written as DNA, the CDR3 is TGTGCCAGCAGTGACCCGGCTCCCCTTGTTGGCTACACCTTC.

This clone was counted a single time. The genes are TRBV18 and TRBJ2-1; D is perhaps TRBD1 or TRBD2 (5 bases each). The CDR3 loop spans 15 amino acids. Per the germline V gene, CDR1 is KGHSH and CDR2 is LQKENI. The V and J ends lost 0 bases and 8 bases respectively, with 14 bases between them. The CDR3 is CASSPPTAGTHEQFF. The CDR3 nucleotides are TGTGCCAGCTCACCACCGACGGCAGGGACCCATGAGCAGTTCTTC.

This sequence joins TRBV30 and TRBJ1-2; perhaps TRBD1 as D (6 bases). Germline CDR1 and CDR2: GTSNPN and SVGIG (reference sequence). Trimming removed 0 bases from V and 6 bases from J, with 11 bases in between. CDR3 length: 13 amino acids. The CDR3, as DNA: TGTGCCTGGAGTGTAGGGGGGTCCGATGGCTACACCTTC. It yields the protein CAWSVGGSDGYTF.

The chain recombines TRBV5-1 with TRBJ1-1; no clear D gene. CDR1 is SGHRS, CDR2 YFSETQ, per germline. This CDR3 contains 12 residues. V was cut by 4 bases and J by 6 bases, with 10 bases left in between. The CDR3 bases are TGCGCCAGCAGCCTGGGAAAGGCTGAAGCTTTCTTT. This encodes CASSLGKAEAFF.

The rearrangement joins TRBV4-1 to TRBJ2-1; D is unresolved. Germline CDR1 and CDR2: MGHRA and YSYEKL. This CDR3 has 15 residues. The V end was cut by 0 bases, the J end by 0 bases, with 6 bases between. The CDR3: CASSQDSSSYNEQFF. The CDR3 DNA is TGCGCCAGCAGCCAAGACAGTAGCTCCTACAATGAGCAGTTCTTC.

This clone was seen only once. The chain joins TRBV27 to TRBJ1-4; 9 bases align to TRBD1. Germline V gene lookup returns CDR1 MNHEY and CDR2 SMNVEV (reference sequence). The CDR3 spans 17 residues. With V trimmed by 1 base and J by 7 bases, 10 bases remained unmatched. CDR3 bases: TGTGCCAGCAGTTTATATCCCCCGGGACAGGGTGCTGAAAAACTGTTTTTT. As protein: CASSLYPPGQGAEKLFF.

This sequence joins TRBV7-9 and TRBJ1-2; no firm D call. The germline CDR1 and CDR2 sequences are SEHNR and FQNEAQ (reference sequence). The CDR3 is 14 amino acids. The V end was cut by 2 bases, the J end by 0 bases, with 7 bases between. The CDR3 coding sequence is TGTGCCAGCAGCTTACTCGATTCTAACTATGGCTACACCTTC. Translated: CASSLLDSNYGYTF.

The chain joins TRBV2 to TRBJ2-3; tentative D call: TRBD1 (6 bases). V dropped 6 bases and J dropped 2 bases, with 15 bases sitting between them. Germline V gene sequence: CDR1 SNHLY, CDR2 FYNNEI. The CDR3 contains 15 residues. The CDR3 sequence is CASRLRQENTDTQYF. The CDR3 DNA follows: TGTGCCAGCAGATTGAGACAGGAAAACACAGATACGCAGTATTTT.

This chain links TRBV10-1 with TRBJ1-1, with D perhaps TRBD1 (5 bases). V lost 0 bases, J lost 1 base, and 9 bases lay in between. The CDR3 runs 15 residues. CDR1 and CDR2 (germline): WNHNN, SYGVQD (reference sequence). CDR3 sequence (DNA): TGCGCCAGCAGTGAGTCCCAGGGAAGGAACACTGAAGCTTTCTTT. It translates to CASSESQGRNTEAFF.

The chain has TRBV5-1 and TRBJ1-2; no clear D gene. Germline V CDR1 and CDR2: SGHRS, YFSETQ. The CDR3 has 13 amino acids. Between the trimmed V and J ends, which lost 0 bases and 4 bases, there was a span of 7 bases. The CDR3 sequence is CASSLDSFYGYTF. The CDR3 bases are TGCGCCAGCAGCTTGGACAGTTTCTATGGCTACACCTTC. Combining the CDR3 with reference TRBV5-1 and TRBJ1-2 gives the whole variable domain KAGVTQTPRYLIKTRGQQVTLSCSPISGHRSVSWYQQTPGQGLQFLFEYFSETQRNKGNFPGRFSGRQFSNSRSEMNVSTLELGDSALYLCASSLDSFYGYTFGSGTRLTVV.

The rearrangement links TRBV12-5 to TRBJ1-3, with TRBD1 as a possible D gene (6 bases). The CDR3 contains 15 residues. The V gene's germline CDR1 is LGHNT and CDR2 FRNRAP. Trimming took off 6 bases at V and 0 bases at J, with 12 bases between the two ends. The CDR3 reads CASGSGTYSGNTIYF. CDR3 DNA sequence: TGTGCTAGTGGATCCGGGACATACTCTGGAAACACCATATATTTT.

J is TRBJ1-2 and V is TRBV2, with 10 positions matching TRBD1. Germline lookup yields CDR1 SNHLY and CDR2 FYNNEI. V dropped 5 bases and J dropped 4; count of bases not matched to a gene: 4. The CDR3 has 14 amino acids. Here the CDR3 DNA reads TGTGCCAGCAGTCCCGGGACAGGGGCCTATGGCTACACCTTC. Translated, it gives CASSPGTGAYGYTF.

The gene calls are TRBV4-3 and TRBJ1-1; D uncertain. Germline loops: CDR1 LGHNA, CDR2 YSLEER. The CDR3 spans 16 residues. V lost 2 bases to trimming and J lost 1 base, with 14 bases between them. The DNA of the CDR3 is TGCGCCAGCAGCCAAAGATTCCGCGGGCGGAACACTGAAGCTTTCTTT. It yields the protein CASSQRFRGRNTEAFF.

This clone was counted a single time. The rearrangement links TRBV28 to TRBJ2-7; 7 nucleotides match TRBD1. The germline gives CDR1 MDHEN, CDR2 SYDVKM. V was pared by 5 bases and J by 2 bases, with 9 bases of the junction left unmatched. This CDR3 comprises 15 residues. The CDR3 nucleotides are TGTGCCAGCAGTACCCGACAGGGTAGAACCTACGAGCAGTACTTC. This codes for CASSTRQGRTYEQYF.

The V and J genes are TRBV13 and TRBJ2-3; 7 nucleotides line up with TRBD1. The CDR3 sequence is 17 residues long. With V trimmed by 10 bases and J by 3 bases, 19 bases remained unmatched. Germline V gives CDR1 PRHDT, CDR2 FYEKMQ (reference sequence). For the CDR3, the DNA is TGTGCCACCTCGTCAGGGGGTAGGTCAATGAGGACAGATACGCAGTATTTT. Protein: CATSSGGRSMRTDTQYF. Full variable domain (missing parts from reference TRBV13 and TRBJ2-3): AAGVIQSPRHLIKEKRETATLKCYPIPRHDTVYWYQQGPGQDPQFLISFYEKMQSDKGSIPDRFSAQQFSDYHSELNMSSLELGDSALYFCATSSGGRSMRTDTQYFGPGTRLTVL.

This clone is a singleton in its sample. The J gene is TRBJ1-1, the V gene TRBV7-9; D unresolved. The CDR3 length is 14 residues. Germline V gene lookup returns CDR1 SEHNR and CDR2 FQNEAQ (reference sequence). V gave up 4 bases and J gave up 8 bases, with 17 bases separating them. The CDR3 loop is CASSSPLSEIEAFF. The CDR3 DNA reads as TGTGCCAGCAGCTCCCCGCTTTCCGAAATCGAAGCTTTCTTT. The full variable domain, with the rest looked up from reference TRBV7-9 and TRBJ1-1, is DTGVSQNPRHKITKRGQNVTFRCDPISEHNRLYWYRQTLGQGPEFLTYFQNEAQLEKSRLLSDRFSAERPKGSFSTLEIQRTEQGDSAMYLCASSSPLSEIEAFFGQGTRLTVV.

The chain combines TRBV5-1 with TRBJ2-7; no reliable D call. Germline V CDR1 and CDR2: SGHRS, YFSETQ. V was shortened by 1 base and J by 0 bases, with 11 bases between the two germline ends. The CDR3 extends over 15 amino acids. CDR3 in amino acids: CASSLKAGNSYEQYF. CDR3 DNA: TGCGCCAGCAGCTTGAAAGCAGGTAACTCCTACGAGCAGTACTTC.

The V call is TRBV7-9, the J call TRBJ2-1; 9 bases line up with TRBD2. This CDR3 is 15 amino acids long. CDR1 is SEHNR and CDR2 is FQNEAQ in the germline V gene (reference sequence). V shed 6 bases, J shed 3 bases, and the junction held 6 bases outside the gene matches. CDR3 residues: CASSAGLAYYNEQFF. The CDR3 DNA sequence: TGTGCCAGCAGTGCGGGACTAGCATACTACAATGAGCAGTTCTTC.

This chain links TRBV10-3 with TRBJ2-3; 13 nucleotides line up with TRBD2. The germline CDR1 and CDR2 sequences are ENHRY and SYGVKD. The CDR3 spans 14 residues. The J segment lost 1 base and the V segment lost 11 bases, leaving 3 bases of the junction unmatched. CDR3: CAVGTSGGTDTQYF. The CDR3 bases are TGTGCCGTAGGGACTAGCGGGGGCACAGATACGCAGTATTTT.

This clone has a single count. J is TRBJ2-1 and V is TRBV9; 9 bases fit TRBD2. CDR3 length equals 16 residues. Germline-derived CDR1 and CDR2 are SGDLS and YYNGEE. The ends lost 1 base at V and 6 bases at J; junction bases unmatched: 8. The CDR3 DNA reads TGTGCCAGCAGCGTACTAGCGGGGACGTTAGGCAATGAGCAGTTCTTC. Its translation is CASSVLAGTLGNEQFF.

The V call is TRBV29-1, the J call TRBJ2-7; 11 positions agree with TRBD1. Looked up from germline, CDR1 is SQVTM and CDR2 is ANQGSEA. This CDR3 comprises 15 residues. Trimming removed 1 base from V and 3 bases from J; junction bases left unmatched: 5. The DNA for the CDR3 is TGCAGCGTTGAAGGAGGGGACAGGGGGAACTACGAGCAGTACTTC. Translating gives CSVEGGDRGNYEQYF.

The V gene is TRBV7-9, the J gene TRBJ2-3, with D tentatively TRBD1 or TRBD2 (5 bases each). Germline V CDR1 and CDR2: SEHNR, FQNEAQ (reference sequence). The CDR3 totals 14 residues. The V gene lost 3 bases and the J gene lost 0 bases, with 7 bases spanning the gap. The CDR3: CASSLGVSTDTQYF. DNA for the CDR3: TGTGCCAGCAGCTTGGGGGTGAGCACAGATACGCAGTATTTT. Full variable domain (missing parts from reference TRBV7-9 and TRBJ2-3): DTGVSQNPRHKITKRGQNVTFRCDPISEHNRLYWYRQTLGQGPEFLTYFQNEAQLEKSRLLSDRFSAERPKGSFSTLEIQRTEQGDSAMYLCASSLGVSTDTQYFGPGTRLTVL.

The rearrangement joins TRBV27 to TRBJ2-2; a possible D gene is TRBD2 (5 bases). The V gene lost 10 bases and the J gene lost 0 bases, with 9 bases spanning the gap. The CDR3 is made up of 13 amino acids. Germline V CDR1 and CDR2: MNHEY, SMNVEV (reference sequence). The DNA for the CDR3 is TGTGCCATCGGAGGACCGAACACCGGGGAGCTGTTTTTT. Translating it yields CAIGGPNTGELFF.

The rearrangement uses TRBV19 and TRBJ2-1, with 12 bases that match TRBD1. J was trimmed by 9 bases and V by 7 bases; bases with no gene match: 16. This CDR3 region has 17 residues. Germline V gene sequence: CDR1 LNHDA, CDR2 SQIVND (reference sequence). CDR3 loop: CASTRRRDRGQAIEQFF. The DNA for the CDR3 is TGTGCCAGTACCAGACGCCGGGACAGGGGGCAGGCAATTGAGCAGTTCTTC.

This clone was seen a single time. V is TRBV19 and J is TRBJ1-3; D is unclear. Germline V CDR1 and CDR2: LNHDA, SQIVND (reference sequence). With 2 bases removed from V and 2 bases from J, the gap between germline ends came to 13 bases. The CDR3 is 16 residues long. As DNA, the CDR3 is TGTGCCAGTAGTATATCAGGTCTCACCGCTGGAAACACCATATATTTT. Amino acid sequence: CASSISGLTAGNTIYF.

The V and J genes are TRBV30 and TRBJ1-3; D remains ambiguous. Trimming stripped 3 bases from V and 1 base from J, with 7 bases between. The germline gives CDR1 GTSNPN, CDR2 SVGIG (reference sequence). The CDR3 spans 13 residues. As DNA, the CDR3 is TGTGCCTGGAGCACGGCGTCTGGAAACACCATATATTTT. Translating gives CAWSTASGNTIYF.

V is TRBV5-6 and J is TRBJ2-7; possible D gene TRBD1, 5 bases. Trimming pared 3 bases from V and 2 bases from J, leaving 15 bases between. Looked up from germline, CDR1 is SGHDT and CDR2 is YYEEEE. The CDR3 sequence is 15 residues long. The CDR3 DNA is TGTGCCAGCAGCTCATTGAACCAGGGTACCTACGAGCAGTACTTC. Translated: CASSSLNQGTYEQYF.

This chain joins TRBV30 and TRBJ1-1; D may be TRBD1 (6 bases). The V and J ends lost 4 bases and 4 bases respectively, with 7 bases between them. The CDR3 contains 11 residues. Germline V gene sequence: CDR1 GTSNPN, CDR2 SVGIG (reference sequence). This CDR3 reads CAWTGVTEAFF. DNA of the CDR3: TGTGCCTGGACAGGGGTCACTGAAGCTTTCTTT.

The J gene is TRBJ1-6, the V gene TRBV10-2; 11 nucleotides agree with TRBD1. V lost 0 bases, J lost 8 bases, and 3 bases stayed unmatched. This CDR3 is built from 16 residues. CDR1 is WSHSY and CDR2 is SAAADI in the germline V gene. The CDR3 DNA sequence: TGCGCCAGCAGTGAGTCAAGGGACAGGGGGGATTCACCCCTCCACTTT. Encoded protein: CASSESRDRGDSPLHF.

This chain links TRBV14 with TRBJ1-2, with no clear D. The germline gives CDR1 SGHDN, CDR2 FVKESK. The length of the CDR3 is 17 residues. V was clipped by 0 bases and J by 0 bases, with 14 bases between them. The CDR3 spells CASSQDVGRTTNYGYTF. CDR3 nucleotides: TGTGCCAGCAGCCAAGATGTTGGTAGAACAACTAACTATGGCTACACCTTC.